The next 19 T cell receptor beta chains were all read from a single sample in a study of T cells after yellow fever vaccination. TCRdb re-called the 5' RACE reads through MiXCR, storing one row per CDR3 protein. This sample has under 600,000 distinct CDR3 sequences, with around an eighth found just once. The sequenced sample was PBMCs, obtained on the day of the yellow fever booster vaccination. The source of these receptors is a man aged 25-45 years who received the YFV17D yellow fever vaccine.

At least ten counts were recorded for this clonotype. J is TRBJ2-2 and V is TRBV10-3; the D gene is possibly TRBD1 (6 bases). The V gene's germline CDR1 is ENHRY and CDR2 SYGVKD. Trimming cost V 10 bases and J 0 bases, with 12 bases left between them. The CDR3 loop spans 14 amino acids. This chain's CDR3 is CATRDNANTGELFF. Here the CDR3 DNA reads TGTGCCACCAGGGACAACGCGAACACCGGGGAGCTGTTTTTT.

The rearrangement uses TRBV20-1 and TRBJ2-1, with 8 bases identical to TRBD1. This CDR3 spans 15 amino acids. V was clipped by 5 bases and J by 3 bases; unmatched bases: 9. Germline V CDR1 and CDR2: DFQATT, SNEGSKA (reference sequence). The CDR3 spells CSAPEPGTGYNEQFF. The CDR3 DNA reads TGCAGTGCTCCTGAACCCGGGACAGGCTACAATGAGCAGTTCTTC.

The chain carries TRBV5-1 and TRBJ2-7; D is unclear. Germline CDR1 and CDR2: SGHRS and YFSETQ. V was clipped by 1 base and J by 0 bases, with 8 bases between them. The CDR3 length is 14 residues. The CDR3 loop reads CASSLSGFSYEQYF. The CDR3 bases are TGCGCCAGCAGCTTGTCCGGGTTCTCCTACGAGCAGTACTTC. The full variable domain, completed using reference TRBV5-1 and TRBJ2-7, is KAGVTQTPRYLIKTRGQQVTLSCSPISGHRSVSWYQQTPGQGLQFLFEYFSETQRNKGNFPGRFSGRQFSNSRSEMNVSTLELGDSALYLCASSLSGFSYEQYFGPGTRLTVT.

The rearrangement uses TRBV11-3 and TRBJ2-7, with 7 bases matching TRBD1. The trim removed 5 bases at V and 1 base at J, leaving 5 bases unmatched. Germline V gene sequence: CDR1 SGHNT, CDR2 YENEEA. The CDR3 covers 14 residues. The DNA for the CDR3 is TGTGCCAGCAGCCACCCAGGGGGTTCCTACGAGCAGTACTTC. Amino acid sequence: CASSHPGGSYEQYF.

This clonotype came up a few times. This sequence joins TRBV11-2 and TRBJ2-3, with 7 bases lining up with TRBD2. The V and J ends lost 3 bases and 0 bases, in that order; junction bases with no gene match: 3. In germline, CDR1 is SGHAT, CDR2 FQNNGV. This CDR3 comprises 15 residues. In DNA form, the CDR3 reads TGTGCCAGCAGCTTGGCGGGAGTAAGCACAGATACGCAGTATTTT. It codes for CASSLAGVSTDTQYF. The complete variable domain, with remaining parts taken from reference TRBV11-2 and TRBJ2-3, reads EAGVAQSPRYKIIEKRQSVAFWCNPISGHATLYWYQQILGQGPKLLIQFQNNGVVDDSQLPKDRFSAERLKGVDSTLKIQPAKLEDSAVYLCASSLAGVSTDTQYFGPGTRLTVL.

A single count supports this clonotype. The chain joins TRBV6-1 to TRBJ1-1, with no clear D. Looked up from germline, CDR1 is MNHNS and CDR2 is SASEGT. This CDR3 spans 13 amino acids. V was trimmed by 6 bases and J by 4 bases, leaving 12 bases between them. The DNA of the CDR3 is TGTGCCAGCAGCCCGGGAGGGCTCACTGAAGCTTTCTTT. Translated, it gives CASSPGGLTEAFF.

The rearrangement joins TRBV6-1 to TRBJ2-5; the D is unclear. Trimming shortened V by 6 bases and J by 0 bases, and 11 bases separated the two germline ends. The CDR3 length is 14 residues. CDR1 is MNHNS and CDR2 is SASEGT in the germline V gene. The CDR3 loop is CASRTDSYQETQYF. As DNA, the CDR3 is TGTGCCAGCAGAACTGATTCGTACCAAGAGACCCAGTACTTC.

This chain connects TRBV6-4 to TRBJ2-2; 10 bases are shared with TRBD2. In germline, CDR1 is MRHNA, CDR2 SNTAGT. After removal of 4 bases from V and 6 bases from J, the junction contained 5 bases not matched to a gene. The CDR3 is 15 amino acids. The CDR3 region has the DNA TGTGCCAGCAGTGGGCTAGCGGGAGCCCCCGGGGAGCTGTTTTTT. This gives the protein CASSGLAGAPGELFF.

In its sample, this clonotype was seen a few times. The chain joins TRBV20-1 to TRBJ1-2; D not resolved. V shed 0 bases and J shed 4 bases, with 12 bases lying between them. The V gene's germline CDR1 is DFQATT and CDR2 SNEGSKA (reference sequence). The CDR3 has 14 amino acids. The CDR3 DNA sequence: TGCAGTGCTAGAGATCCCCTGGGTATCTATGGCTACACCTTC. Encoded protein: CSARDPLGIYGYTF.

This chain links TRBV29-1 with TRBJ2-7; D is unresolved. The V gene's germline CDR1 is SQVTM and CDR2 ANQGSEA. V gave up 7 bases and J gave up 6 bases, with 16 bases separating them. The CDR3 runs 12 residues. This CDR3 reads CSGGRAGGEQYF. The CDR3 DNA sequence: TGCAGCGGGGGTCGGGCAGGCGGCGAGCAGTACTTC.

This chain joins TRBV5-1 and TRBJ2-1, with D hard to call. V lost 0 bases and J lost 1, with 11 bases in between. CDR1 and CDR2 from the germline V gene are SGHRS and YFSETQ. The CDR3 is 16 amino acids. CDR3 protein: CASSLEYQRSYNEQFF. As DNA, the CDR3 is TGCGCCAGCAGCTTGGAATACCAGCGTTCCTACAATGAGCAGTTCTTC.

There are a few counts of this clonotype. This chain connects TRBV6-6 to TRBJ1-5; D gene uncertain. The CDR3 has 11 residues. The V and J ends lost 6 bases and 10 bases respectively, with 10 bases between them. The V gene's germline CDR1 is MNHNY and CDR2 SVGAGI (reference sequence). Written as DNA, the CDR3 is TGTGCCAGCAGCCGATCAGAACCCCAGCATTTT. Translating gives CASSRSEPQHF.

This chain joins TRBV4-2 and TRBJ1-5; 11 bases agree with TRBD1. The CDR3 is 15 amino acids. Per the germline V gene, CDR1 is LGHNA and CDR2 is YNFKEQ. The J segment lost 6 bases and the V segment lost 4 bases, leaving 5 bases of the junction unmatched. CDR3 amino acids: CASSPEDRGLQPQHF. In nucleotides, the CDR3 is TGTGCCAGCAGCCCCGAGGACAGGGGGCTTCAGCCCCAGCATTTT.

This clonotype came up a few times. This chain connects TRBV21-1 to TRBJ1-4; the D call TRBD1 from the table was never checked on the DNA. TRBV21-1 is tagged as a pseudogene. The CDR3 consists of 17 residues. CDR3 sequence (DNA): TGTGCCAGCAGCAAAGCGCCGGACAGGGCCGAGAATGAAAAACTGTTTTTT. Its protein is CASSKAPDRAENEKLFF.

The chain employs TRBV6-2 or TRBV6-3 and TRBJ2-7; TRBD2 matches at 12 bases. The germline gives CDR1 MNHEY, CDR2 SVGEGT. V was clipped by 3 bases and J by 1 base; unmatched bases: 7. This CDR3 spans 17 amino acids. The CDR3 is CASSYAASGRASYEQYF. CDR3 coding DNA: TGTGCCAGCAGTTATGCGGCTAGCGGGAGGGCGTCCTACGAGCAGTACTTC.

This clonotype was recorded a few times. V is TRBV28 and J is TRBJ1-5, with TRBD1 as a possible D gene (5 bases). The germline gives CDR1 MDHEN, CDR2 SYDVKM. Trimming removed 8 bases at V and 7 bases at J, with 18 bases between. This CDR3 is 14 amino acids long. CDR3: CASGLPRVGQPQHF. The CDR3 nucleotides read TGTGCCAGCGGTCTTCCCAGGGTGGGCCAGCCCCAGCATTTT.

The chain links TRBV6-1 to TRBJ1-6; D might be TRBD1 (5 bases). Trimming stripped 0 bases from V and 8 bases from J, with 14 bases between. Germline V CDR1 and CDR2: MNHNS, SASEGT. This CDR3 has 16 residues. The DNA of the CDR3 is TGTGCCAGCAGTGAAGCAGACAGTGGGCTTGATTCACCCCTCCACTTT. It translates to CASSEADSGLDSPLHF.

This clonotype has just a few counts. The chain combines TRBV20-1 with TRBJ2-2; 13 bases line up with TRBD2. Trimming removed 5 bases from V and 7 bases from J; junction bases left unmatched: 7. This CDR3 has 15 residues. Germline loops: CDR1 DFQATT, CDR2 SNEGSKA (reference sequence). CDR3 sequence reads: CSASRTSGSIGELFF. As DNA, the CDR3 is TGCAGTGCTTCCCGGACTAGCGGGAGTATCGGGGAGCTGTTTTTT.

The chain recombines TRBV29-1 with TRBJ2-3; 11 nucleotides agree with TRBD2. The ends lost 6 bases at V and 2 bases at J; junction bases unmatched: 7. Germline assignment: CDR1 SQVTM and CDR2 ANQGSEA. This CDR3 spans 15 amino acids. CDR3 in amino acids: CSVTGLAALTDTQYF. DNA of the CDR3: TGCAGCGTGACGGGACTAGCGGCCCTCACAGATACGCAGTATTTT.